This TCR beta chain is from a study of blood T cell repertoires in COVID-19. Looking at the study overall: Some COVID-19 samples were acute and others convalescent; all came from the United States, Italy and Spain. PBMCs, B-cell-depleted T cells, or T cells provided the cDNA or gDNA that made up the material.

Participants' own reports of clinical history determined their cohort assignment. Germline V lookup: CDR1 LGHDT, CDR2 YNNKEL (reference sequence). After removal of 8 bases from V and 4 bases from J, the junction contained 4 bases not matched to a gene. The CDR3 has 13 residues. Source study methods: How many nucleated cells were present was estimated from reference gene primer amplification. Here immunoSEQ multiplex PCR was the method, and the copy in TCRdb shows in-frame clones only, minus some. V and J calls and clone size come straight from that table; D and trimming were deduced from the DNA. Among 300,000 to 400,000 clones listed, 80% to 90% were seen once.

This chain joins TRBV3-1 (or the pseudogene TRBV3-2) and TRBJ1-1, with TRBD1 matching over 10 bases. What was sequenced was PBMCs or T cells enriched from blood (not recorded which). The receptor was isolated from a woman aged 40 to 50 with acute COVID-19. This CDR3 is CASGTGASTEAFF. The CDR3 DNA reads as TGTGCCAGCGGGACAGGGGCATCCACTGAAGCTTTCTTT.